The 3 T cell receptor beta chains listed next were all sequenced from one sample in a study of T cells in Graves' hyperthyroidism and ophthalmopathy. Amplification of TCR beta CDR3 regions was performed using RNA transcripts as template. Primed by the HTBI set, a first-round RT-PCR was run on the TCR CDR3. TCRdb used MiXCR to reprocess the multiplex PCR reads, holding one entry per CDR3 protein. In the table there are 650,000 to 850,000 distinct CDR3 sequences, around 19% of which are singletons. The sequenced sample consisted of blood. These receptors all stem from a woman between 45 and 60 years old with Graves' hyperthyroidism that later progressed to Graves' ophthalmopathy.

This clonotype showed up many times. The CDR3 bases are TGTGCCAGCAGCCACCCGACAGGGGGCAGAGCGGGGGGCGCCTACGAGCAGTACTTC. It codes for CASSHPTGGRAGGAYEQYF. The chain uses TRBV3-1 and TRBJ2-7, with TRBD1 as a possible D gene (10 bases). V lost 3 bases, J lost 2 bases, and 26 bases lay in between. The CDR3 extends over 19 amino acids. Germline lookup yields CDR1 LGHDT and CDR2 YNNKEL (reference sequence).

This clonotype has just a few counts. One end of the junction varies from germline; a read error may be responsible. The chain carries TRBV11-2 and TRBJ1-2, with D unclear. This CDR3 comprises 15 residues. Per the germline V gene, CDR1 is SGHAT and CDR2 is FQNNGV. Here the CDR3 reads CASNLDKLPQSGYTF. CDR3 nucleotide sequence: TGTGCCAGCAACTTAGATAAGCTTCCACAAAGTGGCTACACCTTC. Using reference TRBV11-2 and TRBJ1-2 for the parts outside the CDR3, the full variable domain is EAGVAQSPRYKIIEKRQSVAFWCNPISGHATLYWYQQILGQGPKLLIQFQNNGVVDDSQLPKDRFSAERLKGVDSTLKIQPAKLEDSAVYLCASNLDKLPQSGYTFGSGTRLTVV.

The J gene is TRBJ2-5, the V gene TRBV6-2 or TRBV6-3; TRBD1 aligns across 8 bases. Germline values: CDR1 MNHEY, CDR2 SVGEGT. Trimming at V came to 4 bases and at J to 4 bases, leaving 2 bases not matched to a gene. CDR3 length equals 13 residues. The CDR3 nucleotides are TGTGCCAGCAGTTGGACAGGGAGAGAGACCCAGTACTTC. Translating it yields CASSWTGRETQYF.